Listed here are 14 T cell receptor beta chains from one sample, sequenced in a study of T-cell memory formation after mild COVID-19. TCRdb passed the 5' RACE reads through MiXCR, listing each CDR3 protein once. The profile shows roughly 140,000 distinct CDR3 sequences, 11% to 15% of them singletons. Sequencing was performed on PBMCs or a T cell subset sorted from them (not recorded which). These receptors originate from an adult woman who had mild COVID-19 (a few samples of this study predate the infection). Cell type and time point are not known.

This chain uses TRBV4-2 with TRBJ2-1, with D perhaps TRBD2 (5 bases). Trimming cost V 1 base and J 5 bases, with 15 bases left between them. CDR3 length: 16 residues. The germline V gene encodes CDR1 LGHNA and CDR2 YNFKEQ. The CDR3: CASSQVRSSPDNEQFF. The CDR3 DNA reads as TGTGCCAGCAGCCAAGTAAGGTCTAGCCCAGACAATGAGCAGTTCTTC.

This clonotype showed up just a few times. The genes are TRBV5-6 and TRBJ2-1; D is unclear. The V gene lost 0 bases and the J gene lost 8 bases, with 9 bases spanning the gap. Germline CDR1 and CDR2: SGHDT and YYEEEE. The CDR3 length is 13 residues. DNA for the CDR3: TGTGCCAGCAGCTTGGGACTGGCTCATGAGCAGTTCTTC. This codes for CASSLGLAHEQFF. The complete variable domain, with remaining parts taken from reference TRBV5-6 and TRBJ2-1, reads DAGVTQSPTHLIKTRGQQVTLRCSPKSGHDTVSWYQQALGQGPQFIFQYYEEEERQRGNFPDRFSGHQFPNYSSELNVNALLLGDSALYLCASSLGLAHEQFFGPGTRLTVL.

This rearrangement joins TRBV20-1 to TRBJ2-1; 7 bases map to TRBD1. Trimming cost V 7 bases and J 4 bases; bases outside gene matches: 16. There are 16 residues in the CDR3. Germline loops: CDR1 DFQATT, CDR2 SNEGSKA (reference sequence). CDR3 sequence (DNA): TGCAGTGTCACGGAGACCTCGGGACAGCTATACAATGAGCAGTTCTTC. As protein: CSVTETSGQLYNEQFF.

The J gene is TRBJ2-1, the V gene TRBV4-1, with D uncertain. CDR1 and CDR2 (germline): MGHRA, YSYEKL. The CDR3 sequence is 12 residues long. V dropped 1 base and J dropped 8 bases, with 6 bases sitting between them. The CDR3 nucleotides read TGCGCCAGCAGCCAAGCATGGGATGAGCAGTTCTTC. It codes for CASSQAWDEQFF.

This clonotype has ten or more counts. The V call is TRBV20-1, the J call TRBJ2-5; D is ambiguous. V shed 6 bases and J shed 4 bases, with 12 bases lying between them. The length of the CDR3 is 12 residues. The germline CDR1 and CDR2 sequences are DFQATT and SNEGSKA (reference sequence). As DNA, the CDR3 is TGCAGTGCGACCAACCGAAGAGAGACCCAGTACTTC. It translates to CSATNRRETQYF.

CDR3 amino acids: CASSQQDRDDEQYF. DNA of the CDR3: TGTGCCAGCAGCCAACAGGACAGGGACGACGAGCAGTACTTC. The chain couples TRBV4-2 to TRBJ2-7; 8 bases map to TRBD1. Germline-derived CDR1 and CDR2 are LGHNA and YNFKEQ. The CDR3 consists of 14 residues. V trimming: 2 bases; J trimming: 5 bases; junction bases outside the gene matches: 5.

This clonotype was detected a few times. This chain uses TRBV4-1 with TRBJ1-2; D is ambiguous. Germline V gene sequence: CDR1 MGHRA, CDR2 YSYEKL. The CDR3 totals 14 residues. V lost 3 bases to trimming and J lost 3 bases, with 11 bases between them. CDR3 amino acids: CASSQNTGDYGYTF. The DNA for the CDR3 is TGCGCCAGCAGCCAGAACACGGGCGACTATGGCTACACCTTC.

This clonotype was seen a few times. V and J are TRBV4-3 and TRBJ2-7; either TRBD1 or TRBD2 may fit D (5 bases each). The germline V gene has CDR1 LGHNA and CDR2 YSLEER. The CDR3 extends over 15 amino acids. V dropped 0 bases and J dropped 3 bases, with 12 bases sitting between them. Written as DNA, the CDR3 is TGCGCCAGCAGCCAAGATTTCCGGGGCGGCTACGAGCAGTACTTC. This gives the protein CASSQDFRGGYEQYF.

This clonotype was seen only a few times. J is TRBJ1-1 and V is TRBV5-5, with D unclear. Germline CDR1 SGHKS, CDR2 YYEKEE (reference sequence). The V end was cut by 0 bases, the J end by 1 base, with 13 bases between. The CDR3 is 16 amino acids. CDR3 DNA sequence: TGTGCCAGCAGCTTGGTAGCAGGCCAAGGGAACACTGAAGCTTTCTTT. Its protein is CASSLVAGQGNTEAFF. Together with reference TRBV5-5 and TRBJ1-1, the CDR3 gives the full variable domain: DAGVTQSPTHLIKTRGQQVTLRCSPISGHKSVSWYQQVLGQGPQFIFQYYEKEERGRGNFPDRFSARQFPNYSSELNVNALLLGDSALYLCASSLVAGQGNTEAFFGQGTRLTVV.

The genes are TRBV7-2 and TRBJ1-2; TRBD1 aligns across 10 bases. Germline CDR1 SGHTA, CDR2 FQGNSA. The V gene end was trimmed by 1 base and the J gene end by 7 bases; junction bases not matched to a gene: 12. This CDR3 has 17 residues. CDR3 coding DNA: TGTGCCAGCAGCTTAGACCTGGACAGGGGGGCCCTGGGTGGCTACACCTTC. Translated: CASSLDLDRGALGGYTF.

The chain uses TRBV3-1 and TRBJ2-2; TRBD1 matches at 7 bases. Germline loops: CDR1 LGHDT, CDR2 YNNKEL (reference sequence). The CDR3 sequence is 15 residues long. V lost 0 bases to trimming and J lost 3 bases; unmatched junction nucleotides: 1. The CDR3 spells CASSQDGTDTGELFF. CDR3 in DNA: TGTGCCAGCAGCCAAGATGGGACAGACACCGGGGAGCTGTTTTTT. Based on the CDR3 plus reference TRBV3-1 and TRBJ2-2, the full variable domain is DTAVSQTPKYLVTQMGNDKSIKCEQNLGHDTMYWYKQDSKKFLKIMFSYNNKELIINETVPNRFSPKSPDKAHLNLHINSLELGDSAVYFCASSQDGTDTGELFFGEGSRLTVL.

The chain has TRBV4-3 and TRBJ2-7, with TRBD1 matching over 7 bases. This CDR3 has 14 amino acids. The trim removed 4 bases at V and 4 bases at J, leaving 7 bases unmatched. The germline CDR1 and CDR2 sequences are LGHNA and YSLEER. The CDR3 DNA reads TGCGCCAGCAGCCCCGGGACAGAGCCATACGAGCAGTACTTC. This sequence encodes CASSPGTEPYEQYF.

This clonotype has a handful of counts. V usage is TRBV5-6 and J usage is TRBJ2-7; tentative D call: TRBD1 (5 bases). Germline CDR1 and CDR2: SGHDT and YYEEEE. The CDR3 has 15 amino acids. The V end lost 4 bases, the J end lost 3 bases, and 17 bases lay between the germline ends. The CDR3 nucleotides read TGTGCCAGCAGCCGACAGTTCTCTCCCAACTACGAGCAGTACTTC. This translates into CASSRQFSPNYEQYF.

This clonotype was seen a handful of times. V gene TRBV7-9 combines with J gene TRBJ2-2; no firm D call. This CDR3 region has 15 residues. Trimming took 4 bases from V and 1 from J, leaving 10 bases between them. Germline-derived CDR1 and CDR2 are SEHNR and FQNEAQ (reference sequence). The CDR3 is CASSWRARNTGELFF. CDR3 bases: TGTGCCAGCAGCTGGAGAGCTAGGAACACCGGGGAGCTGTTTTTT. Full variable domain (remainder filled in from reference TRBV7-9 and TRBJ2-2): DTGVSQNPRHKITKRGQNVTFRCDPISEHNRLYWYRQTLGQGPEFLTYFQNEAQLEKSRLLSDRFSAERPKGSFSTLEIQRTEQGDSAMYLCASSWRARNTGELFFGEGSRLTVL.